The clone carrying this T cell receptor beta chain showed up just a few times. The sample is drawn from a study of identical twins. TCRdb re-called the 5' RACE reads through MiXCR, storing one row per CDR3 protein. The sample includes some 760,000 distinct CDR3 sequences, 15% to 20% of them seen just once. V was shortened by 10 bases and J by 2 bases, with 8 bases between the two germline ends. This CDR3 region has 11 residues. The V gene's germline CDR1 is ENHRY and CDR2 SYGVKD. These records were also assigned to another study, of T cells expressing NK-cell markers.

Specimen: PBMCs. The chain employs TRBV10-3 and TRBJ1-1; no reliable D call. The TCR originated in a woman under 30 in good health. CDR3 in amino acids: CATKGNTEAFF. CDR3 DNA sequence: TGTGCCACCAAAGGAAACACTGAAGCTTTCTTT.